This T cell receptor beta chain was identified during a study of blood T cells in healthy people across ages. Worth noting for this clonotype: Its antigen is undetermined.

The use of a sample-barcoded 5' primer and a J-beta primer mix characterized a second PCR of about 7 to 12 cycles. TCRdb re-analysed the 5' RACE reads in MiXCR, keeping a single row per CDR3 protein. The sample includes 700,000 to 1,000,000 distinct CDR3 sequences, around 43% of them seen just once. Donors ranged from roughly 6 to 90 years old and were healthy Caucasians in Russia. Each sample yielded at least 5 micrograms of PBMC total RNA. Study-level findings and limits: Older age went with lower TCR beta diversity per million T cells, in a roughly linear way.

This CDR3 is 14 amino acids long. Germline values: CDR1 SEHNR, CDR2 FQNEAQ (reference sequence). V lost 1 base, J lost 11 bases, and 17 bases lay in between. The sequenced material came from blood. This TCR derives from a man in his sixties in good health. This chain connects TRBV7-9 to TRBJ2-5, with a tentative D call TRBD2 (6 bases). The CDR3 spells CASSLETRPDEQYF. CDR3 DNA sequence: TGTGCCAGCAGCTTAGAGACTAGGCCGGATGAGCAGTACTTC.